Shown below are 12 T cell receptor beta chains from a single sample sequenced in a study of OX40 agonist ivuxolimab in advanced cancers. To prepare the library, the immunoSEQ multiplex PCR assay was applied. Held by TCRdb, this immuneACCESS table contains in-frame sequences only and omits some clones. Under half of the omission traces to an unresolved V gene where checked; the cause of the rest is unknown. Counted in this sample were roughly 43,000 clones; approximately 86% of them appeared once. The ten largest clones represent about 32% of the sample. Sequencing used CD4+ or CD8+ T cells sorted from blood, obtained in a trial of the OX40 agonist ivuxolimab. Receptors originate from an adult with an advanced solid tumor such as melanoma, head and neck, liver or kidney cancer.

This clone was seen a handful of times. The V and J genes are TRBV19 and TRBJ2-7; D possibly matches TRBD1 or TRBD2 (6 bases each). The germline gives CDR1 LNHDA, CDR2 SQIVND (reference sequence). The CDR3 consists of 14 residues. V lost 6 bases and J 5 bases, leaving 17 bases between the germline ends. CDR3 loop: CASSTGAGADEQYF. The CDR3 DNA reads as TGTGCCAGTAGCACGGGGGCAGGGGCAGACGAGCAGTACTTC.

Points on this clone: The sample contains more than one DNA sequence encoding this CDR3. The V call is TRBV2, the J call TRBJ2-7; TRBD1 aligns across 9 bases. The germline V gene has CDR1 SNHLY and CDR2 FYNNEI. V trimming: 7 bases; J trimming: 1 base; junction bases outside the gene matches: 5. The CDR3 sequence is 14 residues long. The CDR3 region has the DNA TGTGCCAGCACTCTGACAGGGGGTTCCTACGAGCAGTACTTC. Its protein product is CASTLTGGSYEQYF.

The gene calls are TRBV7-9 and TRBJ2-1; TRBD2 might be the D (5 bases). CDR1 SEHNR and CDR2 FQNEAQ come from the germline V gene (reference sequence). The CDR3 runs 14 residues. V lost 3 bases and J 9 bases, leaving 15 bases between the germline ends. CDR3: CASSFEGSSAEQFF. CDR3 nucleotides: TGTGCCAGCAGCTTTGAAGGGAGTAGTGCTGAGCAGTTCTTC.

The chain links TRBV11-2 to TRBJ1-1; the match to TRBD1 covers 7 bases. V trimming: 4 bases; J trimming: 11 bases; junction bases outside the gene matches: 13. The CDR3 runs 14 residues. Germline loops: CDR1 SGHAT, CDR2 FQNNGV. In nucleotides, the CDR3 is TGTGCCAGCAGCTCAGCCGACAGGGTGTCGGAGGCTTTCTTT. Translating it yields CASSSADRVSEAFF.

The V call is TRBV9, the J call TRBJ2-3; D might be TRBD2 (6 bases). V lost 0 bases to trimming and J lost 7 bases, with 12 bases between them. Germline V gene sequence: CDR1 SGDLS, CDR2 YYNGEE. The length of the CDR3 is 14 residues. The CDR3 reads CASSVGRELHTQYF. The CDR3 nucleotides are TGTGCCAGCAGCGTAGGACGGGAGTTACATACGCAGTATTTT.

This clone was seen just once. V gene TRBV15 combines with J gene TRBJ1-5; 7 nucleotides agree with TRBD1. Germline CDR1 reads LNHNV; CDR2 reads YYDKDF (reference sequence). Trimming cost V 3 bases and J 2 bases; bases outside gene matches: 7. The CDR3 has 16 amino acids. The DNA of the CDR3 is TGTGCCACCAGCAGGGGGAAGGGGGCAGGCAATCAGCCCCAGCATTTT. It codes for CATSRGKGAGNQPQHF. Variable domain in full (rest from reference TRBV15 and TRBJ1-5): DAMVIQNPRYQVTQFGKPVTLSCSQTLNHNVMYWYQQKSSQAPKLLFHYYDKDFNNEADTPDNFQSRRPNTSFCFLDIRSPGLGDTAMYLCATSRGKGAGNQPQHFGDGTRLSIL.

The chain carries TRBV6-4 and TRBJ1-3, with D unclear. V shed 6 bases and J shed 0 bases, with 6 bases lying between them. CDR3 length equals 13 residues. CDR1 is MRHNA, CDR2 SNTAGT, per germline. The CDR3 region has the DNA TGTGCCAGCAGCCAAAGCTCTGGAAACACCATATATTTT. Amino acids: CASSQSSGNTIYF.

The V gene is TRBV20-1, the J gene TRBJ2-1; D is uncertain. The CDR3 totals 11 residues. Germline CDR1 reads DFQATT; CDR2 reads SNEGSKA (reference sequence). Deletions cut 4 bases from V and 8 bases from J, with 9 bases between. CDR3 sequence reads: CSANGWDEQFF. For the CDR3, the DNA is TGCAGTGCTAACGGGTGGGATGAGCAGTTCTTC.

This clone showed up many times. The CDR3: CASSANDWGGTGELFF. In DNA, the CDR3 is TGTGCCAGCAGCGCCAACGATTGGGGAGGCACCGGGGAGCTGTTTTTT. The rearrangement links TRBV5-8 to TRBJ2-2; TRBD2 might be the D (6 bases). Per the germline V gene, CDR1 is SGHTS and CDR2 is YDEGEE. Trimming left V 4 bases short and J 4 bases short, with 17 bases between. CDR3 size: 16 residues. The variable domain in full, completed from reference TRBV5-8 and TRBJ2-2, reads EAGVTQSPTHLIKTRGQQATLRCSPISGHTSVYWYQQALGLGLQFLLWYDEGEERNRGNFPPRFSGRQFPNYSSELNVNALELEDSALYLCASSANDWGGTGELFFGEGSRLTVL.

The rearrangement links TRBV5-4 to TRBJ1-3; tentative D call: TRBD1 (6 bases). In germline, CDR1 is SGHNT, CDR2 YYREEE (reference sequence). V lost 3 bases and J 4 bases, leaving 11 bases between the germline ends. CDR3 size: 14 residues. CDR3 sequence reads: CASSSWGRGNTIYF. DNA for the CDR3: TGTGCCAGCAGCTCGTGGGGGCGCGGAAACACCATATATTTT.

The V gene is TRBV4-2, the J gene TRBJ1-2; 8 bases agree with TRBD1. CDR3 length: 14 residues. CDR1 is LGHNA and CDR2 is YNFKEQ in the germline V gene. V lost 5 bases and J lost 4; bases outside the gene matches: 6. The CDR3 region has the DNA TGTGCCAGCAGCTTGGACAGGGACCTCTATGGCTACACCTTC. It codes for CASSLDRDLYGYTF.

The J gene is TRBJ2-3, the V gene TRBV5-1; D uncertain. The V end was cut by 4 bases, the J end by 6 bases, with 12 bases between. This CDR3 contains 13 residues. CDR1 and CDR2 (germline): SGHRS, YFSETQ. In DNA, the CDR3 is TGCGCCAGCAGCCAGAGCGTCGGGGATACGCAGTATTTT. This encodes CASSQSVGDTQYF.